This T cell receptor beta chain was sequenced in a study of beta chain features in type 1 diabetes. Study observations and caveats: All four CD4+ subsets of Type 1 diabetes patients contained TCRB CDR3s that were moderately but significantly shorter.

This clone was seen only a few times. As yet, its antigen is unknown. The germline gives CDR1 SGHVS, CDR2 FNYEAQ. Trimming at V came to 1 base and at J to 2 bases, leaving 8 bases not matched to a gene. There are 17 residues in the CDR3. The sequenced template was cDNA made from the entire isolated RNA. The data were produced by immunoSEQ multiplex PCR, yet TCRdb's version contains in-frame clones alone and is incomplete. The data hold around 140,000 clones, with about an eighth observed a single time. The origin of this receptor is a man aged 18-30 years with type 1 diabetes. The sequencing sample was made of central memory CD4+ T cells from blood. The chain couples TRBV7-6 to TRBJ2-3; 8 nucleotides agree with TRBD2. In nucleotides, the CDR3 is TGTGCCAGCAGCTTAGTGGGAGGACTAGCTGCCACAGATACGCAGTATTTT. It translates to CASSLVGGLAATDTQYF.